This T cell receptor (beta chain) is drawn from a study of response to subunit inactivated influenza vaccine (dated by TCRdb to between 2018 and 2020). With regard to the full study: Deep quantitative profiling of the T cell receptor repertoire was used in the study to follow responses to a trivalent subunit inactivated influenza vaccine. On the study overall, not on this receptor specifically: The authors proposed that each seasonal influenza vaccination may bring in only a limited number of new T cells.

Libraries were prepared through RT-PCR. The instrument given in TCRdb is Illumina HiSeq 2500. The public reads were run again by TCRdb, first through fastp at Q25 and then through MiXCR, and only productive beta chains were kept. One record per CDR3 amino acid sequence lists the most common genes and DNA. The table for this sample lists about 580,000 distinct CDR3 sequences; 14% of them were counted only once. The top ten constitute approximately 12% of the sample. This clonotype showed up just a few times. Which antigen it targets is not known. There are no base qualities to consult, and no much larger clone falls within one base. CDR1 SGHDN and CDR2 FVKESK were looked up in the germline V gene. V and J are truncated by 0 bases and 0 bases respectively, leaving an intervening sequence of 12 bases. There are 17 amino acids in the CDR3, from cysteine to phenylalanine inclusive. Solely the CDR3 DNA is kept, with 51 bases framed from the first base.

The source was PBMCs from blood, collected less than 13 days after vaccination. Here the chain combines TRBV14 and TRBJ2-1, with a tentative D gene TRBD1 over 5 matching bases. The source of this sequence is a man over 45 who received an inactivated influenza vaccine. Donor details come from another sample of the same person, matched by shared clones. The CDR3 region has the sequence CASSQDPQGSSYNEQFF. In nucleotides, the sequence is TGTGCCAGCAGCCAAGATCCCCAGGGTAGCTCCTACAATGAGCAGTTCTTC. Joined to the reference TRBV14 and TRBJ2-1 proteins, this CDR3 gives the full variable domain: EAGVTQFPSHSVIEKGQTVTLRCDPISGHDNLYWYRRVMGKEIKFLLHFVKESKQDESGMPNNRFLAERTGGTYSTLKVQPAELEDSGVYFCASSQDPQGSSYNEQFFGPGTRLTVL.